The next 2 T cell receptor beta chains were all read from a single sample in a study of blood T cell repertoires in COVID-19. Data came from immunoSEQ multiplex PCR; TCRdb stores just in-frame clones and leaves some out. The table lists roughly 140,000 clones, about 87% of them singletons. Sequencing was done on a sample of PBMCs or T cells enriched from blood (not recorded which). These receptors came from a man in his 60s who had recovered from COVID-19.

The chain employs TRBV19 and TRBJ2-7, with TRBD2 identical over 13 bases. In germline, CDR1 is LNHDA, CDR2 SQIVND (reference sequence). CDR3 length: 16 residues. V was pared by 4 bases and J by 4 bases, with 7 bases of the junction left unmatched. This CDR3 reads CASSTGLAGVPYEQYF. CDR3 nucleotides: TGTGCCAGTAGTACTGGACTAGCGGGGGTACCGTACGAGCAGTACTTC.

This clone has only one observation. This rearrangement joins TRBV7-6 to TRBJ2-2; TRBD2 aligns across 12 bases. The junction had 1 base not matched to a gene; V was cut back by 4 bases and J by 7 bases. The CDR3 contains 14 residues. Germline lookup yields CDR1 SGHVS and CDR2 FNYEAQ. The CDR3 DNA sequence: TGTGCCAGCAGCTCGACTAGCGGGGGCGGGGAGCTGTTTTTT. Protein: CASSSTSGGGELFF.